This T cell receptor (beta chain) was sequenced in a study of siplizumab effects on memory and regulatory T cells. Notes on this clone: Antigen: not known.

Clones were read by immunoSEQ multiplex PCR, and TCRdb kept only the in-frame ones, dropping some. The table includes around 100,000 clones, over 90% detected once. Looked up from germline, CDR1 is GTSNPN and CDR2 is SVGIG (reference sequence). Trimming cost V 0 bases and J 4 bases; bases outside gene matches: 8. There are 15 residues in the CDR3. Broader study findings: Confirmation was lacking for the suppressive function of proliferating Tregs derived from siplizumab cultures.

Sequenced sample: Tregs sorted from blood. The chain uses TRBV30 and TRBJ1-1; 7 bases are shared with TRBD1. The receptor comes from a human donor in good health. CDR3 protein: CAWSVLFHRGTEAFF. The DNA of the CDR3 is TGTGCCTGGAGTGTACTATTCCACAGGGGCACTGAAGCTTTCTTT.